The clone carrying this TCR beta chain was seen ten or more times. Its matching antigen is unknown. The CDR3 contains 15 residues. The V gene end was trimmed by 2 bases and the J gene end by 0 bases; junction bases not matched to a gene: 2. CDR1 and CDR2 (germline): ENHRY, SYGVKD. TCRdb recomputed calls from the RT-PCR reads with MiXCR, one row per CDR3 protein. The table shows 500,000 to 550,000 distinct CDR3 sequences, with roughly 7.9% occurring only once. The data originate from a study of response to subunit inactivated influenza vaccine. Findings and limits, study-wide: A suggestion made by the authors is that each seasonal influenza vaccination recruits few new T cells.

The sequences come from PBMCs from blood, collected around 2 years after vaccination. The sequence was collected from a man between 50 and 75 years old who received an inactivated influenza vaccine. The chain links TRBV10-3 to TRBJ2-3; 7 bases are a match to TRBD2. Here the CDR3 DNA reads TGTGCCATCAGTGAGAAGCGGGGTAGCACAGATACGCAGTATTTT. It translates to CAISEKRGSTDTQYF.